This T cell receptor beta chain comes out of a study of beta chain features in type 1 diabetes. The study's findings and limits: There was a moderate but significant shortening of TCRB CDR3s in all four CD4+ subsets of Type 1 diabetes patients.

The table lists this clone with a few counts. Its antigen is unidentified. CDR1 and CDR2 from the germline V gene are MNHEY and SMNVEV (reference sequence). The CDR3 runs 17 residues. With 2 bases removed from V and 7 bases from J, the gap between germline ends came to 20 bases. The whole isolated RNA underwent reverse transcription, so sequencing captured expressed TCRB transcripts. Method: immunoSEQ multiplex PCR; TCRdb's copy keeps in-frame clones and lacks some. The sample consists of 600,000 or so clones, more than 12% of them appearing once. The rearrangement uses TRBV27 and TRBJ1-4; no firm D call. The specimen was naive CD4+ T cells from blood. The TCR comes from a man aged 18 to 29 with type 1 diabetes. DNA of the CDR3: TGTGCCAGCAGTTTAGATCCCTTGGGCGGCGTCGGTGAAAAACTGTTTTTT. It is translated as CASSLDPLGGVGEKLFF.